This TCR beta chain was sequenced during a study of radiation and T cells in renal cell carcinoma. Produced via immunoSEQ multiplex PCR; TCRdb's table is partial and in-frame only. Of some 76,000 clones in the sample, 82% were seen once. The CDR3 sequence is 16 residues long. From germline, CDR1 is SGHVS and CDR2 FNYEAQ. Deletions cut 2 bases from V and 2 bases from J, with 15 bases between. Time point given: blood 2 weeks post-SBRT. Specified treatment: 15 Gy SBRT to primary tumor, nephrectomy 4 weeks later. Radiation-treated patients gave blood at baseline, week 2 and week 4. This clone was recorded a few times.

The chain has TRBV7-6 and TRBJ1-2, with D possibly being TRBD1 (6 bases). The sequencing here drew on blood, taken from a patient whose treatment included radiotherapy and nephrectomy. This clonotype originated in a man in his 60s with renal cell carcinoma. The CDR3 reads CASSLMPVTGNYGYTF. CDR3 DNA sequence: TGTGCCAGCAGCTTAATGCCCGTGACAGGAAACTATGGCTACACCTTC.